Listed below are T cell receptor beta chains from one sample, sequenced in a study of blood T cell repertoires in COVID-19. Method: immunoSEQ multiplex PCR; TCRdb's copy keeps in-frame clones and lacks some. There are some 200,000 clones in the sample; 70% to 90% occur only once, and 5% to 6.5% lies in the top ten. What was sequenced was peripheral blood. Every receptor here comes from a man aged 80 or over with acute or convalescent COVID-19. Each CDR3 is given with its conserved first and last residue. The D gene is left open where the match is weak. For some rows the clone size is stated as once, few or many, or as a class when expanded; others skip it.

d_gene,j_gene,v_gene,abundance,CDR3aa,CDR3nt
NA,TRBJ1-4,TRBV12-3/TRBV12-4,NA,CASSLVREKLFF,TGTGCCAGCAGTTTAGTACGGGAAAAACTGTTTTTT
NA,TRBJ2-1,TRBV18,NA,CASSLWGGEQFF,TGTGCCAGCTCGCTTTGGGGAGGTGAGCAGTTCTTC
TRBD2,TRBJ2-2,TRBV27,NA,CASKLATNTGELFF,TGTGCCAGCAAACTAGCGACGAACACCGGGGAGCTGTTTTTT
NA,TRBJ2-1,TRBV6-6,NA,CASSPHMTTNEQFF,TGTGCCAGCAGCCCCCATATGACAACCAATGAGCAGTTCTTC
TRBD1,TRBJ2-5,TRBV9,NA,CASSRSGQGETQYF,TGTGCCAGCAGCCGGAGTGGACAGGGCGAGACCCAGTACTTC
NA,TRBJ1-1,TRBV7-6,NA,CASSLTRGNTEAFF,TGTGCCAGCAGCTTAACCAGGGGAAACACTGAAGCTTTCTTT
TRBD2,TRBJ2-1,TRBV24-1,NA,CATSDTRTSGRANEQFF,TGTGCCACCAGTGATACCAGGACTAGCGGGAGGGCCAATGAGCAGTTCTTC
TRBD1,TRBJ1-2,TRBV10-3,NA,CAISVEGAYDGYTF,TGTGCCATCAGTGTGGAGGGGGCATACGATGGCTACACCTTC
NA,TRBJ1-2,TRBV6-1,NA,CASSDRSGYTF,TGTGCCAGCAGTGACCGGTCTGGCTACACCTTC
TRBD1,TRBJ1-2,TRBV5-5,NA,CASSLAGGGAYGYTF,TGTGCCAGCAGCTTGGCCGGAGGGGGCGCCTATGGCTACACCTTC
NA,TRBJ2-7,TRBV28,few,CASSPTSRQVGYEQYF,TGTGCCAGCAGTCCAACCAGCCGACAGGTCGGGTACGAGCAGTACTTC
NA,TRBJ2-2,TRBV19,NA,CASNSRNTGELFF,TGTGCCAGTAATTCGAGAAACACCGGGGAGCTGTTTTTT
NA,TRBJ2-4,TRBV30,NA,CAWSASRNIQYF,TGTGCCTGGAGTGCAAGTAGAAACATTCAGTACTTC
TRBD2,TRBJ2-3,TRBV7-2,NA,CASSIGTRQGDTQYF,TGTGCCAGCAGCATCGGGACTAGGCAGGGAGATACGCAGTATTTT
NA,TRBJ2-3,TRBV7-2,NA,CASSSDFPTQYF,TGTGCCAGCAGCTCGGACTTCCCTACGCAGTATTTT
NA,TRBJ1-5,TRBV24-1,NA,CATSDAGITPQHF,TGTGCCACCAGTGACGCGGGAATAACGCCCCAGCATTTT
TRBD1,TRBJ1-1,TRBV30,NA,CAWKKNRGDTEAFF,TGTGCCTGGAAAAAGAACAGGGGAGATACTGAAGCTTTCTTT